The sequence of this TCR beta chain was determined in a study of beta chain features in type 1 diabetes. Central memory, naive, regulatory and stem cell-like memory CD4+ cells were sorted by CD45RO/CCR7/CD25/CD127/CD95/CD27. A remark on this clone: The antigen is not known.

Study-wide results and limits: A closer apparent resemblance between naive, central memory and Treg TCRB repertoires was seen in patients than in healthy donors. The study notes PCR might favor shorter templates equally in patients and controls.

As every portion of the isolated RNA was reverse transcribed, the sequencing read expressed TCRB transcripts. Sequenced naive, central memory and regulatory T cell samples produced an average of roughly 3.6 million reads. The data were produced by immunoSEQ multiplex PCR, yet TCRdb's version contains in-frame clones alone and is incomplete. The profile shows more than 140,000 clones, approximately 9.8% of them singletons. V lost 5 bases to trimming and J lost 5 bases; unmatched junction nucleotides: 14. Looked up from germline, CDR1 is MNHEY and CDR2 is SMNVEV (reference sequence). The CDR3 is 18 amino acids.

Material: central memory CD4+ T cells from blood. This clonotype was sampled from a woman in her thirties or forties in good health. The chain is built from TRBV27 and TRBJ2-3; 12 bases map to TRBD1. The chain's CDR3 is CASSPRGTGGQIKDTQYF. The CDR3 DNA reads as TGTGCCAGCAGTCCACGAGGGACAGGGGGCCAAATAAAAGATACGCAGTATTTT.